These 32 T cell receptor beta chains originate from one sample sequenced in a study of blood T cell repertoires in COVID-19. The repertoire was sequenced with immunoSEQ multiplex PCR; TCRdb's copy has only in-frame clones and lacks some. The table includes fewer than 65,000 clones, roughly 79% detected once. Sequenced sample: peripheral blood. The receptors originated from a man aged 60 to 75 with acute or convalescent COVID-19.

This chain connects TRBV2 to TRBJ2-6; 8 bases fit TRBD1. V trimming: 4 bases; J trimming: 2 bases; junction bases outside the gene matches: 7. Germline lookup yields CDR1 SNHLY and CDR2 FYNNEI. The CDR3 is made up of 17 amino acids. The CDR3 DNA follows: TGTGCCAGCAGTGCCCCAGACAGGGGAGCTGGGGCCAACGTCCTGACTTTC. Translated: CASSAPDRGAGANVLTF.

The chain has TRBV10-2 and TRBJ1-2; 8 bases agree with TRBD1. CDR3 length equals 15 residues. V gave up 4 bases and J gave up 1 base; unmatched junction bases: 5. The V gene's germline CDR1 is WSHSY and CDR2 SAAADI. The CDR3 loop reads CASSGGQAFNYGYTF. The CDR3 DNA reads TGCGCCAGCAGTGGGGGACAGGCCTTTAACTATGGCTACACCTTC.

In this sample, this clone turned up a few times. The V and J genes are TRBV7-2 and TRBJ1-5, with 10 bases fitting TRBD1. The ends lost 0 bases at V and 6 bases at J; junction bases unmatched: 8. The germline V gene has CDR1 SGHTA and CDR2 FQGNSA. The CDR3 consists of 17 residues. CDR3 DNA: TGTGCCAGCAGCTTAGCTGGTGACAGGGGGCAGGTTCAGCCCCAGCATTTT. Its protein product is CASSLAGDRGQVQPQHF. Looking up the rest from reference TRBV7-2 and TRBJ1-5 gives the full variable domain: GAGVSQSPSNKVTEKGKDVELRCDPISGHTALYWYRQSLGQGLEFLIYFQGNSAPDKSGLPSDRFSAERTGGSVSTLTIQRTQQEDSAVYLCASSLAGDRGQVQPQHFGDGTRLSIL.

The J gene is TRBJ1-2, the V gene TRBV28, with D maybe TRBD1 (6 bases). The V and J ends lost 8 bases and 2 bases respectively, with 18 bases between them. This CDR3 has 15 amino acids. The germline V gene has CDR1 MDHEN and CDR2 SYDVKM. The CDR3 reads CASSPAGTPNYGYTF. In nucleotides, the CDR3 is TGTGCCAGCTCCCCCGCCGGGACACCGAACTATGGCTACACCTTC.

The V and J genes are TRBV4-1 and TRBJ1-6; 7 nucleotides match TRBD1. The CDR3 contains 17 residues. The J segment lost 1 base and the V segment lost 4 bases, leaving 7 bases of the junction unmatched. Per the germline V gene, CDR1 is MGHRA and CDR2 is YSYEKL. CDR3 residues: CASSPGTALSYNSPLHF. Written as DNA, the CDR3 is TGCGCCAGCAGCCCCGGGACAGCCTTATCCTATAATTCACCCCTCCACTTT.

The V gene is TRBV30, the J gene TRBJ2-7, with 7 bases lining up with TRBD1. With 5 bases clipped from V and 3 bases from J, the junction kept 7 bases outside the gene matches. The CDR3 has 13 residues. CDR1 GTSNPN and CDR2 SVGIG come from the germline V gene (reference sequence). CDR3 DNA sequence: TGTGCCTGGTCCCGGACAGGCCTCTACGAGCAGTACTTC. Its translation is CAWSRTGLYEQYF.

The chain has TRBV9 and TRBJ1-2, with a tentative D call TRBD1 (5 bases). The V and J ends lost 0 bases and 2 bases respectively, with 11 bases between them. CDR3 length equals 15 residues. Germline V gene sequence: CDR1 SGDLS, CDR2 YYNGEE. In DNA form, the CDR3 reads TGTGCCAGCAGCGTAGAGTCAGGGCAGAACTATGGCTACACCTTC. The encoded protein is CASSVESGQNYGYTF.

The chain is built from TRBV6-1 and TRBJ2-7; D is unclear. Germline values: CDR1 MNHNS, CDR2 SASEGT. The CDR3 spans 14 residues. V was shortened by 2 bases and J by 1 base, with 9 bases between the two germline ends. CDR3 nucleotide sequence: TGTGCCAGCAGTGAAAGCCGCTTATCCTACGAGCAGTACTTC. Protein product: CASSESRLSYEQYF.

The CDR3 nucleotides are TGTGCCAGCAGCTTGGGGGGACAGGCCTACGAGCAGTACTTC. The encoded protein is CASSLGGQAYEQYF. This chain uses TRBV5-6 with TRBJ2-7, with 8 nucleotides matching TRBD1. The length of the CDR3 is 14 residues. Germline CDR1 and CDR2: SGHDT and YYEEEE. J lost 2 bases, V lost 0 bases, and 1 base had no gene match.

This sequence joins TRBV21-1 and TRBJ1-5. TRBV21-1 is tagged as a pseudogene. CDR3 length: 10 amino acids. For the CDR3, the DNA is TGTGCCAGCAGCATGTCGTCCCAGCATTTT. It codes for CASSMSSQHF.

The chain employs TRBV30 and TRBJ1-2, with unresolved D. This CDR3 spans 11 amino acids. Germline values: CDR1 GTSNPN, CDR2 SVGIG (reference sequence). V was cut by 2 bases and J by 8 bases, with 9 bases left in between. CDR3 DNA sequence: TGTGCCTGGAGTCGTCAGAAGGGCTACACCTTC. It yields the protein CAWSRQKGYTF.

This chain connects TRBV19 to TRBJ1-5, with 9 bases lining up with TRBD1. V lost 6 bases and J lost 4; bases outside the gene matches: 13. Per germline, CDR1 LNHDA and CDR2 SQIVND (reference sequence). This CDR3 is built from 17 residues. Here the CDR3 DNA reads TGTGCCAGTAGCGAACGGACAGGGGCAAGCAGTAATCAGCCCCAGCATTTT. Translated: CASSERTGASSNQPQHF. Full variable domain (rest looked up from reference TRBV19 and TRBJ1-5): DGGITQSPKYLFRKEGQNVTLSCEQNLNHDAMYWYRQDPGQGLRLIYYSQIVNDFQKGDIAEGYSVSREKKESFPLTVTSAQKNPTAFYLCASSERTGASSNQPQHFGDGTRLSIL.

This rearrangement joins TRBV29-1 to TRBJ2-1; TRBD1 matches 8 bases. Trimming cost V 4 bases and J 1 base; bases outside gene matches: 6. Germline V gene data show CDR1 as SQVTM and CDR2 as ANQGSEA. The CDR3 extends over 15 amino acids. The CDR3 DNA reads as TGCAGCGTTGGAAGCAGGGGGCAGTCCTACAATGAGCAGTTCTTC. Translating it yields CSVGSRGQSYNEQFF.

The V gene is TRBV9, the J gene TRBJ2-5, with D unresolved. The CDR3 consists of 13 residues. In germline, CDR1 is SGDLS, CDR2 YYNGEE. V lost 4 bases to trimming and J lost 1 base, with 8 bases between them. The CDR3: CASSPSSQETQYF. The CDR3 coding sequence is TGTGCCAGCAGCCCGTCCTCCCAAGAGACCCAGTACTTC.

This clone was observed a few times. The chain is built from TRBV10-3 and TRBJ1-1; perhaps TRBD1 as D (5 bases). Looked up from germline, CDR1 is ENHRY and CDR2 is SYGVKD. Deletions cut 3 bases from V and 0 bases from J, with 5 bases between. The CDR3 has 13 residues. The CDR3 sequence is CAISEGVNTEAFF. For the CDR3, the DNA is TGTGCCATCAGTGAAGGGGTGAACACTGAAGCTTTCTTT.

CDR3 protein: CASSVGPNTEAFF. In nucleotides, the CDR3 is TGTGCCAGCAGCGTAGGGCCGAACACTGAAGCTTTCTTT. The genes are TRBV9 and TRBJ1-1; no definite D call. The V end lost 0 bases, the J end lost 1 base, and 4 bases lay between the germline ends. Germline V gene data show CDR1 as SGDLS and CDR2 as YYNGEE. The CDR3 runs to 13 residues.

The chain has TRBV9 and TRBJ2-7, with TRBD2 matching 11 bases. CDR1 and CDR2 from the germline V gene are SGDLS and YYNGEE. The trim removed 3 bases at V and 2 bases at J, leaving 13 bases unmatched. CDR3 length: 18 amino acids. CDR3 coding DNA: TGTGCCAGCAGCGCCGGGGGTCTAGCGGGGGGCCTGCCCTACGAGCAGTACTTC. It is translated as CASSAGGLAGGLPYEQYF.

V is TRBV2 and J is TRBJ1-5; D is possibly TRBD1 (5 bases). Germline V gene sequence: CDR1 SNHLY, CDR2 FYNNEI. CDR3 length: 15 amino acids. Trimming took off 5 bases at V and 3 bases at J, with 14 bases between the two ends. CDR3: CASSYNDRSNQPQHF. The CDR3 DNA is TGTGCCAGCAGTTACAATGACAGATCCAATCAGCCCCAGCATTTT.

This sequence joins TRBV28 and TRBJ1-6; D is ambiguous. CDR1 is MDHEN and CDR2 is SYDVKM in the germline V gene. The CDR3 loop spans 14 amino acids. The V gene lost 3 bases and the J gene lost 9 bases, with 12 bases spanning the gap. This chain's CDR3 is CASSFRPSGSPLHF. CDR3 DNA: TGTGCCAGCAGTTTTCGGCCGAGCGGTTCACCCCTCCACTTT. The complete variable domain, with remaining parts taken from reference TRBV28 and TRBJ1-6, reads DVKVTQSSRYLVKRTGEKVFLECVQDMDHENMFWYRQDPGLGLRLIYFSYDVKMKEKGDIPEGYSVSREKKERFSLILESASTNQTSMYLCASSFRPSGSPLHFGNGTRLTVT.

This chain connects TRBV7-7 to TRBJ1-1; D is uncertain. Germline CDR1 and CDR2: SSHAT and FNYEAQ (reference sequence). The CDR3 length is 13 residues. Trimming shortened V by 5 bases and J by 0 bases, and 7 bases separated the two germline ends. The CDR3, as DNA: TGTGCCAGCAGCGTACAGATGAACACTGAAGCTTTCTTT. Its protein product is CASSVQMNTEAFF. The entire variable domain, with the rest obtained from reference TRBV7-7 and TRBJ1-1, is as follows: GAGVSQSPRYKVTKRGQDVTLRCDPISSHATLYWYQQALGQGPEFLTYFNYEAQPDKSGLPSDRFSAERPEGSISTLTIQRTEQRDSAMYRCASSVQMNTEAFFGQGTRLTVV.

This rearrangement joins TRBV9 to TRBJ1-5; tentative D call: TRBD1 (5 bases). Germline-derived CDR1 and CDR2 are SGDLS and YYNGEE. This CDR3 is built from 19 residues. The germline V and J ends were trimmed by 2 bases and 2 bases, with 23 bases remaining between them. CDR3 region: CASSVNRTGENLGNQPQHF. The CDR3 DNA reads as TGTGCCAGCAGCGTCAACAGAACGGGGGAGAATTTAGGCAATCAGCCCCAGCATTTT.

The chain has TRBV27 and TRBJ1-2, with D perhaps matching TRBD1 (6 bases). CDR1 is MNHEY, CDR2 SMNVEV, per germline (reference sequence). The V end lost 4 bases, the J end lost 7 bases, and 13 bases lay between the germline ends. CDR3 length: 13 amino acids. CDR3 residues: CASSSTGKSGYTF. The DNA of the CDR3 is TGTGCCAGCAGTTCTACAGGGAAATCTGGCTACACCTTC.

V gene TRBV5-1 combines with J gene TRBJ1-2; 9 bases are shared with TRBD1. J gave up 6 bases and V 0 bases, and 9 bases lay outside the gene matches. Per germline, CDR1 SGHRS and CDR2 YFSETQ. This CDR3 spans 16 amino acids. The CDR3 coding sequence is TGCGCCAGCAGCTTGGGGGTGACAGGGGGAGCGAATGGCTACACCTTC. Translated: CASSLGVTGGANGYTF.

The J gene is TRBJ2-5, the V gene TRBV9; tentative D call: TRBD1 (5 bases). Trimming left V 4 bases short and J 4 bases short, with 14 bases between. The CDR3 contains 14 residues. The germline V gene encodes CDR1 SGDLS and CDR2 YYNGEE. In nucleotides, the CDR3 is TGTGCCAGCAGCCCCCCCTGGGGCGCAGAGACCCAGTACTTC. Amino acids: CASSPPWGAETQYF.

This rearrangement joins TRBV24-1 to TRBJ2-1; a possible D gene is TRBD2 (5 bases). V was shortened by 8 bases and J by 0 bases, with 7 bases between the two germline ends. The CDR3 totals 13 residues. Germline V gives CDR1 KGHDR, CDR2 SFDVKD. In nucleotides, the CDR3 is TGTGCCACCATGGCGGGCTCCTACAATGAGCAGTTCTTC. Protein product: CATMAGSYNEQFF.

This clone showed up just once. This rearrangement joins TRBV4-1 to TRBJ1-2, with D possibly TRBD1 on 6 matching bases. Germline CDR1 and CDR2: MGHRA and YSYEKL. The CDR3 is made up of 14 amino acids. The ends were cut back, 4 bases at V and 8 bases at J, with 17 bases in the middle. In DNA, the CDR3 is TGCGCCAGCAGCCCTCTAGAGACAGGCCGGGGCTACACCTTC. Translated, it gives CASSPLETGRGYTF.

The rearrangement links TRBV30 to TRBJ1-2; TRBD1 agrees at 9 bases. The V segment lost 4 bases and the J segment 3 bases; nucleotides outside the gene matches: 3. Germline CDR1 reads GTSNPN; CDR2 reads SVGIG (reference sequence). The CDR3 length is 13 residues. CDR3 loop: CAWNTGGDYGYTF. The DNA for the CDR3 is TGTGCCTGGAACACAGGGGGCGACTATGGCTACACCTTC.

This clone was detected a few times. The rearrangement joins TRBV11-2 to TRBJ1-4; perhaps TRBD1 as D (5 bases). Trimming left V 0 bases short and J 7 bases short, with 15 bases between. CDR3 length: 16 residues. The V gene's germline CDR1 is SGHAT and CDR2 FQNNGV. The CDR3 spells CASSLDPPGWGEKLFF. The CDR3 nucleotides read TGTGCCAGCAGCTTAGATCCCCCAGGGTGGGGTGAAAAACTGTTTTTT.

This clone was seen at least ten times. This sequence joins TRBV7-9 and TRBJ2-1, with D perhaps matching TRBD2 (5 bases). Germline CDR1 reads SEHNR; CDR2 reads FQNEAQ (reference sequence). The CDR3 length is 13 residues. The V and J ends lost 4 bases and 6 bases respectively, with 10 bases between them. In nucleotides, the CDR3 is TGTGCCAGCAGCTCTGAGGGCGTCAATGAGCAGTTCTTC. Amino acid sequence: CASSSEGVNEQFF. Full variable domain (outside the CDR3, taken from reference TRBV7-9 and TRBJ2-1): DTGVSQNPRHKITKRGQNVTFRCDPISEHNRLYWYRQTLGQGPEFLTYFQNEAQLEKSRLLSDRFSAERPKGSFSTLEIQRTEQGDSAMYLCASSSEGVNEQFFGPGTRLTVL.

CDR3 amino acids: CATSDTRTGDQPQHF. The CDR3 region has the DNA TGTGCCACCAGTGATACGCGGACAGGCGATCAGCCCCAGCATTTT. V gene TRBV24-1 combines with J gene TRBJ1-5; 7 bases fit TRBD1. CDR1 and CDR2 from the germline V gene are KGHDR and SFDVKD. Germline trimming cut 3 bases from V and 5 bases from J; bases unmatched to any gene: 6. The CDR3 runs 15 residues.

This clone appeared a few times. The chain employs TRBV5-4 and TRBJ2-3, with no clear D. Germline CDR1 and CDR2: SGHNT and YYREEE (reference sequence). V dropped 3 bases and J dropped 3 bases, with 8 bases sitting between them. The CDR3 is 13 residues long. The CDR3 nucleotides are TGTGCCAGCAGCTCGGGTCTAACAGATACGCAGTATTTT. Residues: CASSSGLTDTQYF. The variable domain in full, completed from reference TRBV5-4 and TRBJ2-3, reads ETGVTQSPTHLIKTRGQQVTLRCSSQSGHNTVSWYQQALGQGPQFIFQYYREEENGRGNFPPRFSGLQFPNYSSELNVNALELDDSALYLCASSSGLTDTQYFGPGTRLTVL.

This sequence joins TRBV15 and TRBJ2-7; 7 bases are shared with TRBD2. With V trimmed by 5 bases and J by 2 bases, 9 bases remained unmatched. Germline V lookup: CDR1 LNHNV, CDR2 YYDKDF (reference sequence). This CDR3 has 15 residues. CDR3 amino acids: CATSLGTRGAYEQYF. The DNA for the CDR3 is TGTGCCACCAGCCTCGGGACCCGGGGGGCCTACGAGCAGTACTTC.